This T cell receptor (beta chain) was found in a study of blood T cell repertoires in COVID-19 (TCRdb year 2020). Study-level background: Collaborator samples came from the United States, Italy and Spain and covered acute and convalescent phases of COVID-19. Where available, HLA class I and class II types were obtained from metadata supplied by the sample provider rather than from assay-based typing. Samples came from the ongoing ImmuneRACE study (first 160 participants) plus 1,254 subjects from 6 global collaborators. The repertoires were released in a freely available public database meant as a resource for research on the immune response to SARS-CoV-2. The sample metadata nearly always contained a de-identified subject ID, COVID-19 status, age in years and sex. The material from the prospective study consisted of cDNA or gDNA derived from T cells, B-cell-depleted T cells, or PBMCs. Subjects who had been exposed to COVID-19, were actively infected with it, or had recovered from it provided the deeply sampled blood TCRbeta repertoires that made up the dataset. What the research found in general, with its limitations: How much clinical and demographic metadata was included differed by source and by participant, and the metadata was provided uncurated.

TCRbeta CDR3 regions were amplified from genomic DNA using the immunoSEQ Assay, a bias-controlled multiplex PCR. The original pipeline was this. The number of nucleated cells in each sample was estimated from the amplification of reference gene primers within the assay. To quantify the absolute abundance of each unique TCRbeta CDR3 rearrangement, sequence reads were collapsed and filtered. For each sample, productive Simpson clonality was calculated as the square root of Simpson's diversity index over productive rearrangements. TCRdb stores this immuneACCESS table with in-frame sequences only. Part of the clones is absent; in the studies checked, under half of the shortfall reflects unresolved V genes, and no reason is known for the rest. That table gives V, J and clone size, and the DNA gave D and trimming. The sample has about 88,000 clones on record, around 90% of them singletons. The ten largest make up around 10% of the sample.

Comments on this clone: Its specific antigen is unknown. No quality values exist for individual bases; no much larger clone is one base distant.

CDR1 is given as MNHEY and CDR2 as SVGAGI, both from the germline V gene. Counted from cysteine to phenylalanine, this CDR3 has 14 amino acids. The only DNA kept is the CDR3, 42 bases in frame from the first base. V is cut by 4 bases and J by 4 bases, and the space between the germline ends is 12 bases. Collaborating institutions collected whole blood in K2EDTA tubes following their own protocols. For TCRbeta analysis, collaborators shipped samples in one of three forms: frozen whole blood, isolated PBMCs, or DNA extracted from either of those sample types. This chain is built from TRBV6-5 and TRBJ2-3, and the D gene may be TRBD2, 6 bases matching. The origin of this receptor is an elderly man with acute or convalescent COVID-19. The sequenced sample was peripheral blood. The CDR3 is CASSLSSGADTQYF. The base sequence is TGTGCCAGCAGTTTAAGTTCGGGGGCAGATACGCAGTATTTT.